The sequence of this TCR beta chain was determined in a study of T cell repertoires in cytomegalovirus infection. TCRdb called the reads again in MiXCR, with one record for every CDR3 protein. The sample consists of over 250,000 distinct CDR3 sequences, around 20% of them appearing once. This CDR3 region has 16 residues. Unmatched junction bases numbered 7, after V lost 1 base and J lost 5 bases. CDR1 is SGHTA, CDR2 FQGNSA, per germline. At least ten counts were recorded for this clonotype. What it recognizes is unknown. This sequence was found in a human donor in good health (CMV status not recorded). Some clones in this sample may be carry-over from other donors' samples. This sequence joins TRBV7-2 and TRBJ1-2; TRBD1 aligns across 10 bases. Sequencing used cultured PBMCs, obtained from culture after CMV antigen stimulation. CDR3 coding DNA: TGTGCCAGCAGCTTAGAGATGACAGGGGGCAGTTATGGCTACACCTTC. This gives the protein CASSLEMTGGSYGYTF.